These 24 T cell receptor beta chains originate from one sample sequenced in a study of CD8 T cells in Susac syndrome. cDNA came from approximately 0.5 to 1 ug RNA primed by random hexamers. TCRdb re-derived calls from the immunoSEQ multiplex PCR reads in MiXCR, one entry per CDR3 protein. In the table there are some 200,000 distinct CDR3 sequences, 92% of which are singletons. The sequenced material came from CD8+ T cells from PBMCs. These receptors were collected from a human donor with multiple sclerosis.

The chain joins TRBV5-1 to TRBJ2-7; D is unresolved. V was trimmed by 0 bases and J by 6 bases, leaving 10 bases between them. Germline V CDR1 and CDR2: SGHRS, YFSETQ. This CDR3 is built from 13 residues. In nucleotides, the CDR3 is TGCGCCAGCAGCTTGGATCTGGCGGTCGAGCAGTACTTC. Protein sequence: CASSLDLAVEQYF.

This clonotype appeared a few times. The chain combines TRBV12-3 or TRBV12-4 with TRBJ1-5, with a weak D call TRBD1 (5 bases). V was trimmed by 4 bases and J by 2 bases, leaving 9 bases between them. The length of the CDR3 is 14 residues. This chain's CDR3 is CASSSGLGNQPQHF. Here the CDR3 DNA reads TGTGCCAGCAGTTCAGGGTTAGGCAATCAGCCCCAGCATTTT.

The V gene is TRBV27, the J gene TRBJ2-7, with D possibly being TRBD1 (6 bases). The germline V gene has CDR1 MNHEY and CDR2 SMNVEV (reference sequence). The CDR3 length is 15 residues. Trimming took 3 bases from V and 2 from J, leaving 14 bases between them. For the CDR3, the DNA is TGTGCCAGCAGTTTCCACGACAGGAGAGCCTACGAGCAGTACTTC. The encoded protein is CASSFHDRRAYEQYF.

This chain's CDR3 is CASSIGPRGEQYF. In nucleotides, the CDR3 is TGTGCCAGTAGTATCGGCCCCAGGGGCGAGCAGTACTTC. The V and J genes are TRBV19 and TRBJ2-7, with TRBD1 as a possible D gene (6 bases). The CDR3 covers 13 residues. With 3 bases removed from V and 6 bases from J, the gap between germline ends came to 12 bases. Per germline, CDR1 LNHDA and CDR2 SQIVND (reference sequence).

The chain has TRBV13 and TRBJ2-3, with 8 bases lining up with TRBD2. Germline V gene sequence: CDR1 PRHDT, CDR2 FYEKMQ (reference sequence). The CDR3 has 15 residues. The junction had 4 bases not matched to a gene; V was cut back by 4 bases and J by 1 base. This CDR3 reads CASSSNSGGTDTQYF. Written as DNA, the CDR3 is TGTGCCAGCAGCTCCAATAGCGGGGGCACAGATACGCAGTATTTT.

This sequence joins TRBV5-6 and TRBJ2-7, with 11 positions matching TRBD2. Germline V gene lookup returns CDR1 SGHDT and CDR2 YYEEEE. The CDR3 is made up of 15 amino acids. The V gene end was trimmed by 0 bases and the J gene end by 6 bases; junction bases not matched to a gene: 5. The CDR3 spells CASSLARLAGTEQYF. The CDR3 DNA reads TGTGCCAGCAGCTTGGCTCGACTAGCGGGAACCGAGCAGTACTTC.

This clonotype has more than one count but fewer than ten. The chain carries TRBV5-1 and TRBJ2-7; 9 nucleotides line up with TRBD1. J gave up 4 bases and V 4 bases, and 6 bases lay outside the gene matches. The length of the CDR3 is 14 residues. Germline V gene lookup returns CDR1 SGHRS and CDR2 YFSETQ. The CDR3 protein is CASSVRDRDYEQYF. The CDR3 DNA sequence: TGCGCCAGCAGCGTCCGGGACAGGGATTACGAGCAGTACTTC.

This clonotype was recorded only once. This chain links TRBV30 with TRBJ1-2, with 7 bases matching TRBD1. Germline values: CDR1 GTSNPN, CDR2 SVGIG (reference sequence). This CDR3 region has 13 residues. V shed 1 base and J 10 bases; nucleotides not matched to a gene: 9. The CDR3 sequence: CAWSAGTVKDYTF. DNA for the CDR3: TGTGCCTGGAGTGCCGGGACAGTGAAGGACTACACCTTC.

The rearrangement uses TRBV4-2 and TRBJ2-1, with D tentatively TRBD1 (5 bases). Germline CDR1 and CDR2: LGHNA and YNFKEQ. Trimming removed 4 bases at V and 9 bases at J, with 7 bases between. The CDR3 loop spans 11 amino acids. In DNA form, the CDR3 reads TGTGCCAGCAGCCGGGGCAGTGAGCAGTTCTTC. It yields the protein CASSRGSEQFF.

The chain links TRBV5-4 to TRBJ2-1; 9 bases are a match to TRBD2. Per the germline V gene, CDR1 is SGHNT and CDR2 is YYREEE (reference sequence). CDR3 length: 16 amino acids. J was trimmed by 5 bases and V by 4 bases; bases with no gene match: 10. The CDR3 loop is CASSLMASGAHNEQFF. Written as DNA, the CDR3 is TGTGCCAGCAGCCTGATGGCTAGCGGGGCCCACAATGAGCAGTTCTTC.

The chain combines TRBV7-2 with TRBJ2-7, with TRBD2 matching 12 bases. With V trimmed by 5 bases and J by 5 bases, 13 bases remained unmatched. Germline V gene data show CDR1 as SGHTA and CDR2 as FQGNSA. This CDR3 is built from 17 residues. CDR3 region: CASSPMRLAGEVDEQYF. In DNA form, the CDR3 reads TGTGCCAGCAGCCCCATGCGACTAGCGGGAGAGGTTGACGAGCAGTACTTC.

This chain connects TRBV27 to TRBJ2-7; 9 bases fit TRBD1. The germline gives CDR1 MNHEY, CDR2 SMNVEV (reference sequence). V dropped 6 bases and J dropped 7; count of bases not matched to a gene: 10. The CDR3 is 14 residues long. CDR3 sequence: CASRDGTGSDEQYF. Here the CDR3 DNA reads TGTGCCAGCAGAGATGGGACAGGGTCCGATGAGCAGTACTTC.

The J gene is TRBJ2-1, the V gene TRBV27; D not resolved. The CDR3 covers 15 residues. Germline CDR1 reads MNHEY; CDR2 reads SMNVEV (reference sequence). The V and J ends lost 3 bases and 6 bases respectively, with 15 bases between them. CDR3 DNA sequence: TGTGCCAGCAGTTTCAACTCCATTCGAGGCAATGAGCAGTTCTTC. Translated: CASSFNSIRGNEQFF.

This rearrangement joins TRBV4-1 to TRBJ2-1; TRBD2 matches 9 bases. Germline CDR1 is MGHRA and CDR2 is YSYEKL. With 3 bases clipped from V and 3 bases from J, the junction kept 3 bases outside the gene matches. CDR3 length: 15 amino acids. The CDR3 sequence: CASSHGLAIYNEQFF. In nucleotides, the CDR3 is TGCGCCAGCAGCCATGGACTAGCGATCTACAATGAGCAGTTCTTC.

The rearrangement uses TRBV2 and TRBJ1-2; D ambiguous. From germline, CDR1 is SNHLY and CDR2 FYNNEI. V lost 1 base to trimming and J lost 5 bases, with 8 bases between them. This CDR3 has 13 residues. CDR3 amino acids: CASSEELDYGYTF. CDR3 nucleotide sequence: TGTGCCAGCAGTGAAGAGCTAGATTATGGCTACACCTTC.

Note on this clonotype: A read error may produce the germline difference seen at one junction end. This chain links TRBV27 with TRBJ1-2, with a weak D call TRBD1 (6 bases). CDR3 size: 12 residues. CDR1 and CDR2 from the germline V gene are MNHEY and SMNVEV (reference sequence). The CDR3: CTSSPGTPVYTF. DNA of the CDR3: TGTACCAGCAGTCCCGGGACACCTGTTTACACCTTC.

The chain joins TRBV6-2 or TRBV6-3 to TRBJ2-5; D might be TRBD2 (5 bases). The germline V gene has CDR1 MNHEY and CDR2 SVGEGT. This CDR3 has 13 residues. Trimming stripped 3 bases from V and 3 bases from J, with 8 bases between. CDR3 residues: CASSYLEEETQYF. The CDR3 DNA reads as TGTGCCAGCAGTTATCTGGAGGAAGAGACCCAGTACTTC.

The gene calls are TRBV30 and TRBJ1-1; D ambiguous. The CDR3 is 16 residues long. V was shortened by 0 bases and J by 3 bases, with 17 bases between the two germline ends. CDR1 is GTSNPN and CDR2 is SVGIG in the germline V gene (reference sequence). CDR3 DNA sequence: TGTGCCTGGAGTGTACTTGGTCGTTCGGGTGACACTGAAGCTTTCTTT. It encodes CAWSVLGRSGDTEAFF.

This clonotype showed up just once. V usage is TRBV7-9 and J usage is TRBJ1-4; 10 bases are a match to TRBD1. The CDR3 spans 15 residues. Germline trimming cut 3 bases from V and 6 bases from J; bases unmatched to any gene: 4. Germline loops: CDR1 SEHNR, CDR2 FQNEAQ (reference sequence). CDR3 loop: CASSFSGTGDEKLFF. The CDR3 DNA reads TGTGCCAGCAGCTTCTCCGGGACAGGGGATGAAAAACTGTTTTTT.

The chain has TRBV3-1 and TRBJ2-3; D call uncertain. CDR1 LGHDT and CDR2 YNNKEL come from the germline V gene (reference sequence). This CDR3 has 14 amino acids. Trimming stripped 4 bases from V and 0 bases from J, with 8 bases between. The CDR3 sequence: CASSPTDSTDTQYF. The CDR3 coding sequence is TGTGCCAGCAGCCCGACGGACAGCACAGATACGCAGTATTTT.

The chain joins TRBV6-2 or TRBV6-3 to TRBJ2-1; D is uncertain. In germline, CDR1 is MNHEY, CDR2 SVGEGT. V was shortened by 2 bases and J by 10 bases, with 21 bases between the two germline ends. The CDR3 is 16 residues long. Written as DNA, the CDR3 is TGTGCCAGCAGTTACGGATCCGGATGGGAAGCCGTGGAGCAGTTCTTC. Its protein is CASSYGSGWEAVEQFF.

The chain uses TRBV9 and TRBJ2-5; TRBD2 matches at 9 bases. Germline CDR1 reads SGDLS; CDR2 reads YYNGEE. The CDR3 extends over 15 amino acids. With V trimmed by 0 bases and J by 5 bases, 5 bases remained unmatched. The DNA for the CDR3 is TGTGCCAGCAGCGTAGGCCAGCGGGGGGTGGAGACCCAGTACTTC. Translated: CASSVGQRGVETQYF.

CDR3 in amino acids: CSARAPGGLANYGYTF. DNA of the CDR3: TGCAGTGCTAGAGCCCCAGGAGGCTTAGCTAACTATGGCTACACCTTC. V gene TRBV20-1 combines with J gene TRBJ1-2; D ambiguous. Between the trimmed V and J ends, which lost 1 base and 0 bases, there was a span of 15 bases. Germline V CDR1 and CDR2: DFQATT, SNEGSKA (reference sequence). The CDR3 covers 16 residues.

The V and J genes are TRBV27 and TRBJ1-2; weak D call: TRBD1 (5 bases). CDR1 is MNHEY, CDR2 SMNVEV, per germline (reference sequence). The CDR3 runs 15 residues. Trimming stripped 2 bases from V and 0 bases from J, with 10 bases between. The CDR3 DNA is TGTGCCAGCAGTTTAGCAGGGAGCTCTAACTATGGCTACACCTTC. This codes for CASSLAGSSNYGYTF.